The present entry profiles one TCR beta chain with its context. The data are from a study of blood T cell repertoires in COVID-19. The length of the CDR3 is 13 residues. V dropped 3 bases and J dropped 3 bases, with 9 bases sitting between them. Germline assignment: CDR1 LNHDA and CDR2 SQIVND (reference sequence). The protocol was immunoSEQ multiplex PCR, while the TCRdb copy is restricted to in-frame clones and leaves out a portion. Among hundreds of thousands of clones listed, around 85% were seen once. Sequenced material: PBMCs or T cells enriched from blood (not recorded which). This clonotype was sampled from a man aged 40-49 years who had recovered from COVID-19. V gene TRBV19 combines with J gene TRBJ2-7; D might be TRBD1 (6 bases). CDR3 loop: CASSMQGRYEQYF. In DNA form, the CDR3 reads TGTGCCAGTAGTATGCAGGGGCGCTACGAGCAGTACTTC.